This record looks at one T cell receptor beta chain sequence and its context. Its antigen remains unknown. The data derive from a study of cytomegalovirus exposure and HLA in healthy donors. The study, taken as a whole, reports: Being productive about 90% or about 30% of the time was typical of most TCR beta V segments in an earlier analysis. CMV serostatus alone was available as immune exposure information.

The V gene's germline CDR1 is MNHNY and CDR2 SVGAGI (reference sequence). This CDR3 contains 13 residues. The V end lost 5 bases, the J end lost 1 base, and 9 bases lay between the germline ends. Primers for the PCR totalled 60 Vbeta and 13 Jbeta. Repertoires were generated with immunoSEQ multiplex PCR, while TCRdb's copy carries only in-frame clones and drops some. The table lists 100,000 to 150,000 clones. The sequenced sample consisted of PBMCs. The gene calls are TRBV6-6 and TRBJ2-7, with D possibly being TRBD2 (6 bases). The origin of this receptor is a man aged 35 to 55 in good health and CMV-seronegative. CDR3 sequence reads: CASSRLVSYEQYF. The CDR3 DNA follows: TGTGCCAGCAGTCGACTAGTATCCTACGAGCAGTACTTC.